These 21 T cell receptor beta chains were sequenced from one sample in a study of T-cell memory formation after mild COVID-19. In TCRdb, the 5' RACE reads were re-called with MiXCR into one record per CDR3 protein. The sample has roughly 580,000 distinct CDR3 sequences, 15% to 20% seen once. Sequenced material: PBMCs or a T cell subset sorted from them (not recorded which). Receptors originate from an adult woman who had mild COVID-19 (a few samples of this study predate the infection). Cell type and time point are not known.

The sample holds a few counts of this clonotype. This rearrangement joins TRBV27 to TRBJ2-3, with D maybe TRBD2 (6 bases). From germline, CDR1 is MNHEY and CDR2 SMNVEV (reference sequence). The CDR3 has 15 residues. The ends were cut back, 4 bases at V and 6 bases at J, with 17 bases in the middle. For the CDR3, the DNA is TGTGCCAGCAGTTCCTCGGGACTCCCGGGGGATACGCAGTATTTT. As protein: CASSSSGLPGDTQYF.

J is TRBJ2-1 and V is TRBV3-1; no clear D. Germline CDR1 reads LGHDT; CDR2 reads YNNKEL (reference sequence). V dropped 1 base and J dropped 3 bases, with 7 bases sitting between them. The CDR3 extends over 14 amino acids. This CDR3 is CASSQVSDYNEQFF. The CDR3 DNA follows: TGTGCCAGCAGCCAAGTATCTGACTACAATGAGCAGTTCTTC.

The chain combines TRBV5-1 with TRBJ2-1; D is perhaps TRBD1 (6 bases). The V gene's germline CDR1 is SGHRS and CDR2 YFSETQ. V lost 4 bases and J 0 bases, leaving 11 bases between the germline ends. The length of the CDR3 is 15 residues. This CDR3 reads CASSPGQSSYNEQFF. The CDR3, as DNA: TGCGCCAGCAGCCCTGGACAGAGCTCCTACAATGAGCAGTTCTTC.

This chain joins TRBV27 and TRBJ1-1; the D is unclear. Germline loops: CDR1 MNHEY, CDR2 SMNVEV (reference sequence). V lost 6 bases and J lost 1, with 12 bases in between. The CDR3 consists of 14 residues. The CDR3 DNA follows: TGTGCCAGCAGCTCGGCTTGGGGGAACACTGAAGCTTTCTTT. This codes for CASSSAWGNTEAFF.

This clonotype has more than one count but fewer than ten. The chain uses TRBV5-4 and TRBJ2-7, with D tentatively TRBD1 or TRBD2 (5 bases each). The germline V gene encodes CDR1 SGHNT and CDR2 YYREEE (reference sequence). Trimming pared 5 bases from V and 2 bases from J, leaving 17 bases between. The length of the CDR3 is 15 residues. CDR3 residues: CASRTMGRGAYEQYF. Here the CDR3 DNA reads TGTGCCAGCAGAACTATGGGGAGAGGGGCCTACGAGCAGTACTTC. The entire variable domain, with the rest obtained from reference TRBV5-4 and TRBJ2-7, is as follows: ETGVTQSPTHLIKTRGQQVTLRCSSQSGHNTVSWYQQALGQGPQFIFQYYREEENGRGNFPPRFSGLQFPNYSSELNVNALELDDSALYLCASRTMGRGAYEQYFGPGTRLTVT.

This rearrangement joins TRBV6-5 to TRBJ2-7; D not certain. Trimming pared 0 bases from V and 2 bases from J, leaving 14 bases between. Germline assignment: CDR1 MNHEY and CDR2 SVGAGI. The CDR3 has 16 amino acids. The CDR3 DNA follows: TGTGCCAGCAGTTACTCCACTCTCAGTTGGGCCTACGAGCAGTACTTC. It translates to CASSYSTLSWAYEQYF.

The CDR3 DNA reads TGCGCCAGCATCTTCGAGGGAAACTACGAGCAGTACTTC. Translated: CASIFEGNYEQYF. The chain uses TRBV5-1 and TRBJ2-7; possible D gene TRBD2, 5 bases. V lost 6 bases and J lost 3, with 13 bases in between. The germline V gene encodes CDR1 SGHRS and CDR2 YFSETQ. CDR3 size: 13 residues.

A single count supports this clonotype. This chain links TRBV12-3 or TRBV12-4 with TRBJ2-7; 7 nucleotides match TRBD1. Unmatched junction bases numbered 11, after V lost 5 bases and J lost 1 base. The CDR3 length is 16 residues. The CDR3 region is CASSPGSGQLSYEQYF. CDR3 sequence (DNA): TGTGCCAGCAGTCCTGGCTCGGGACAGTTATCCTACGAGCAGTACTTC.

This chain uses TRBV20-1 with TRBJ2-3, with 8 bases that match TRBD2. V gave up 0 bases and J gave up 0 bases; unmatched junction bases: 11. From germline, CDR1 is DFQATT and CDR2 SNEGSKA (reference sequence). The CDR3 consists of 18 residues. CDR3 sequence reads: CSARDQSGRGGSTDTQYF. CDR3 bases: TGCAGTGCTAGAGATCAGAGCGGGAGAGGGGGTAGCACAGATACGCAGTATTTT.

This clonotype was seen a handful of times. This rearrangement joins TRBV30 to TRBJ2-7; D unresolved. This CDR3 spans 14 amino acids. Germline values: CDR1 GTSNPN, CDR2 SVGIG (reference sequence). Trimming removed 5 bases from V and 0 bases from J, with 14 bases in between. CDR3 in DNA: TGTGCCTGGCAAGCCCTCACCGGCTCCTACGAGCAGTACTTC. It yields the protein CAWQALTGSYEQYF.

This clonotype was seen a few times. The chain couples TRBV2 to TRBJ1-6; D is perhaps TRBD1 (5 bases). Germline V gene data show CDR1 as SNHLY and CDR2 as FYNNEI. Trimming removed 6 bases from V and 10 bases from J, with 10 bases in between. The CDR3 covers 12 residues. The CDR3 loop reads CASRGVRSPLHF. Here the CDR3 DNA reads TGTGCCAGCAGAGGGGTTAGGTCACCCCTCCACTTT.

This clonotype was detected only a few times. The chain combines TRBV3-1 with TRBJ1-3; D ambiguous. CDR3 size: 15 residues. Trimming removed 2 bases from V and 0 bases from J, with 8 bases in between. The germline gives CDR1 LGHDT, CDR2 YNNKEL (reference sequence). The CDR3, as DNA: TGTGCCAGCAGCCAATATTGGGTCTCTGGAAACACCATATATTTT. This translates into CASSQYWVSGNTIYF.

The V call is TRBV29-1, the J call TRBJ2-5, with 7 positions matching TRBD1. The length of the CDR3 is 15 residues. Trimming took 6 bases from V and 5 from J; bases not matched to a gene: 15. Germline V gene data show CDR1 as SQVTM and CDR2 as ANQGSEA. The CDR3, as DNA: TGCAGCGTGCGTCCCGCCGACAGGGTTTGGGAGACCCAGTACTTC. It translates to CSVRPADRVWETQYF.

The chain has TRBV4-2 and TRBJ2-1; 8 bases are shared with TRBD2. The CDR3 consists of 13 residues. Per the germline V gene, CDR1 is LGHNA and CDR2 is YNFKEQ. The ends lost 4 bases at V and 8 bases at J; junction bases unmatched: 4. The CDR3 region is CASSLAGRDEQFF. CDR3 in DNA: TGTGCCAGCAGCCTTGCCGGGAGGGATGAGCAGTTCTTC.

This chain links TRBV18 with TRBJ2-1, with 7 positions matching TRBD2. J gave up 4 bases and V 3 bases, and 9 bases lay outside the gene matches. The CDR3 is made up of 16 amino acids. Looked up from germline, CDR1 is KGHSH and CDR2 is LQKENI. CDR3 amino acids: CASSPQGLPQYNEQFF. The DNA of the CDR3 is TGTGCCAGCTCACCTCAGGGACTACCCCAATACAATGAGCAGTTCTTC.

The chain carries TRBV20-1 and TRBJ1-1; D remains ambiguous. With 2 bases removed from V and 7 bases from J, the gap between germline ends came to 11 bases. The length of the CDR3 is 12 residues. CDR1 is DFQATT, CDR2 SNEGSKA, per germline (reference sequence). The CDR3 region has the DNA TGCAGTGCTAGATTCGCAGGCCTTGAAGCTTTCTTT. Encoded protein: CSARFAGLEAFF.

V usage is TRBV15 and J usage is TRBJ2-7; D is perhaps TRBD2 (5 bases). V shed 5 bases and J shed 6 bases, with 14 bases lying between them. The CDR3 consists of 13 residues. In germline, CDR1 is LNHNV, CDR2 YYDKDF (reference sequence). CDR3 amino acids: CATSRDYMGEQYF. The CDR3 DNA reads as TGTGCCACCAGCCGGGATTACATGGGCGAGCAGTACTTC. Drawing the rest from reference TRBV15 and TRBJ2-7, the complete variable domain is DAMVIQNPRYQVTQFGKPVTLSCSQTLNHNVMYWYQQKSSQAPKLLFHYYDKDFNNEADTPDNFQSRRPNTSFCFLDIRSPGLGDTAMYLCATSRDYMGEQYFGPGTRLTVT.

The rearrangement joins TRBV12-3 or TRBV12-4 to TRBJ2-6; D might be TRBD1 (5 bases). CDR3 length equals 18 residues. V was pared by 2 bases and J by 1 base, with 15 bases between. The CDR3 region is CASSLQGSWGSGANVLTF. Here the CDR3 DNA reads TGTGCCAGCAGTTTACAGGGTTCCTGGGGTTCTGGGGCCAACGTCCTGACTTTC.

The chain combines TRBV9 with TRBJ2-3; 7 bases match TRBD1. This CDR3 contains 15 residues. V was pared by 0 bases and J by 2 bases, with 3 bases of the junction left unmatched. CDR1 and CDR2 (germline): SGDLS, YYNGEE. The chain's CDR3 is CASSVGTGDTDTQYF. The DNA for the CDR3 is TGTGCCAGCAGCGTAGGTACAGGGGACACAGATACGCAGTATTTT.

This clonotype appeared many times. Compared with germline, one end of the junction differs, possibly owing to a read error. The chain has TRBV10-3 and TRBJ2-3, with D unclear. This CDR3 is built from 13 residues. Per germline, CDR1 ENHRY and CDR2 SYGVKD. DNA for the CDR3: TGTGCCATCAGTGAGCCCCCTCAAGATCCGCAGTATTTT. This gives the protein CAISEPPQDPQYF.

The table lists this clonotype with a few counts. The chain combines TRBV13 with TRBJ2-7; TRBD2 is a possible D gene (5 bases). This CDR3 is 17 amino acids long. CDR1 and CDR2 from the germline V gene are PRHDT and FYEKMQ (reference sequence). V was clipped by 3 bases and J by 2 bases, with 20 bases between them. CDR3 sequence (DNA): TGTGCCAGCAGCTTGGGTCGGGATAGCCTAAGCACCTACGAGCAGTACTTC. Translation: CASSLGRDSLSTYEQYF.